The 12 T cell receptor beta chains below all came from one sample that was sequenced in a study of monozygotic twins with inflammatory bowel disease. TCRdb reprocessed the 5' RACE reads and reports one entry per CDR3 protein, with no DNA. The ten most abundant clones cover around 2.4% of a sample with 420,000 or so distinct CDR3 sequences. Sequencing was performed on blood. These receptors all stem from a human donor with ulcerative colitis or Crohn's disease, or a healthy co-twin of an affected twin (not recorded which).

This rearrangement joins TRBV7-9 to TRBJ2-1; the TCRdb D gene call, TRBD1, has no DNA to confirm it. This CDR3 comprises 14 residues. The germline V gene encodes CDR1 SEHNR and CDR2 FQNEAQ (reference sequence). The CDR3 sequence: CASSDRTGYNEQFF.

The CDR3: CASSSRTGGLEKQFF. The chain links TRBV28 to TRBJ2-1; checking the TCRdb D call of TRBD1 is not possible without DNA. CDR1 is MDHEN and CDR2 is SYDVKM in the germline V gene. The CDR3 is made up of 15 amino acids.

The chain recombines TRBV30 with TRBJ2-7. This CDR3 comprises 17 residues. Germline assignment: CDR1 GTSNPN and CDR2 SVGIG (reference sequence). The CDR3 sequence: CAWNLPPRGVSTYEQYF. The whole variable domain, remainder taken from reference TRBV30 and TRBJ2-7, is SQTIHQWPATLVQPVGSPLSLECTVEGTSNPNLYWYRQAAGRGLQLLFYSVGIGQISSEVPQNLSASRPQDRQFILSSKKLLLSDSGFYLCAWNLPPRGVSTYEQYFGPGTRLTVT.

The rearrangement joins TRBV5-1 to TRBJ1-4. Germline V gene data show CDR1 as SGHRS and CDR2 as YFSETQ. This CDR3 is built from 15 residues. CDR3 region: CASSLAGREDEKLFF.

This sequence joins TRBV13 and TRBJ2-2; the TRBD2 assignment by TCRdb is unverifiable without DNA. The CDR3 totals 16 residues. The germline V gene has CDR1 PRHDT and CDR2 FYEKMQ (reference sequence). This CDR3 is CASSLSSGRNTGELFF.

This sequence joins TRBV27 and TRBJ1-2. Germline CDR1 is MNHEY and CDR2 is SMNVEV (reference sequence). This CDR3 has 13 residues. The CDR3 region is CASSKQTHYGYTF.

The V and J genes are TRBV6-2 or TRBV6-3 and TRBJ1-6; TCRdb proposes TRBD1, but this gene call is untestable without DNA. Germline assignment: CDR1 MNHEY and CDR2 SVGEGT. This CDR3 spans 18 amino acids. CDR3: CASSGRKGPRLYNSPLHF.

V and J are TRBV18 and TRBJ2-3; there is no DNA to check the TCRdb D call of TRBD2. This CDR3 has 17 residues. From germline, CDR1 is KGHSH and CDR2 LQKENI. CDR3 residues: CASSPFSSGISTDTQYF.

The rearrangement joins TRBV25-1 to TRBJ2-1. The CDR3 totals 14 residues. CDR1 is MGHDK, CDR2 SYGVNS, per germline. CDR3 loop: CASSEFDAQMEQFF. The full variable domain, with the rest looked up from reference TRBV25-1 and TRBJ2-1, is EADIYQTPRYLVIGTGKKITLECSQTMGHDKMYWYQQDPGMELHLIHYSYGVNSTEKGDLSSESTVSRIRTEHFPLTLESARPSHTSQYLCASSEFDAQMEQFFGPGTRLTVL.

The chain links TRBV5-6 to TRBJ2-3. The CDR3 has 13 amino acids. Germline assignment: CDR1 SGHDT and CDR2 YYEEEE. This CDR3 reads CASSLASADTQYF.

This sequence joins TRBV9 and TRBJ2-3; the TCRdb D gene call, TRBD1, has no DNA to confirm it. CDR1 SGDLS and CDR2 YYNGEE come from the germline V gene. CDR3 size: 15 residues. The CDR3 spells CASSVFGTSRDTQYF.

This chain connects TRBV5-4 to TRBJ2-7; TCRdb lists TRBD2, though no DNA is available to test this call. This CDR3 comprises 15 residues. Germline V lookup: CDR1 SGHNT, CDR2 YYREEE (reference sequence). The CDR3 sequence: CASSRLAGTTYEQYF.